The next 28 T cell receptor beta chains were all read from a single sample in a study of cytomegalovirus exposure and HLA in healthy donors. Both 60 Vbeta primers and 13 Jbeta primers went into the PCR. Method: immunoSEQ multiplex PCR; TCRdb's copy keeps in-frame clones and lacks some. The repertoire holds 200,000 to 250,000 clones, roughly 85% seen once, with 1.5% to 2% in the top ten. Sequencing used PBMCs. These receptors all come from a man aged 18 to 29 in good health and CMV-seronegative.

This clone was counted a single time. The chain combines TRBV7-8 with TRBJ2-5; 8 bases match TRBD2. The V gene end was trimmed by 1 base and the J gene end by 2 bases; junction bases not matched to a gene: 9. The CDR3 totals 17 residues. Germline CDR1 SGHVS, CDR2 FQNEAQ. The CDR3 protein is CASSLGPLAGLQETQYF. The CDR3 DNA follows: TGTGCCAGCAGCTTAGGACCCTTAGCGGGGTTACAAGAGACCCAGTACTTC.

This clone was observed a handful of times. The gene calls are TRBV2 and TRBJ1-5; D is ambiguous. The CDR3 is made up of 15 amino acids. V gave up 11 bases and J gave up 7 bases, with 24 bases separating them. CDR1 and CDR2 (germline): SNHLY, FYNNEI. This chain's CDR3 is CASSRTVEQSQPQHF. DNA for the CDR3: TGTGCCTCCTCCCGCACAGTCGAGCAATCGCAGCCCCAGCATTTT.

J is TRBJ2-3 and V is TRBV6-4, with 9 bases fitting TRBD1. This CDR3 has 19 amino acids. The germline CDR1 and CDR2 sequences are MRHNA and SNTAGT. Trimming removed 7 bases from V and 5 bases from J; junction bases left unmatched: 22. The CDR3 region has the DNA TGTGCCAGCAAACCGAAATTTCCCGCCGGGACAGGGAAAAAAGATACGCAGTATTTT. It is translated as CASKPKFPAGTGKKDTQYF.

The chain couples TRBV28 to TRBJ1-4; D might be TRBD1 (5 bases). The CDR3 consists of 13 residues. Deletions cut 3 bases from V and 5 bases from J, with 7 bases between. CDR1 MDHEN and CDR2 SYDVKM come from the germline V gene. CDR3 in amino acids: CASSLGGNEKLFF. The CDR3 nucleotides are TGTGCCAGCAGTTTGGGGGGGAATGAAAAACTGTTTTTT.

The chain recombines TRBV18 with TRBJ2-1, with D unresolved. The CDR3 is made up of 14 amino acids. In germline, CDR1 is KGHSH, CDR2 LQKENI. Between the trimmed V and J ends, which lost 4 bases and 5 bases, there was a span of 12 bases. The CDR3 nucleotides are TGTGCCAGCTCACTTGTGGGCCAAGACAATGAGCAGTTCTTC. Translating it yields CASSLVGQDNEQFF.

This chain connects TRBV4-2 to TRBJ2-3, with 12 bases matching TRBD2. CDR3 length: 16 residues. V lost 0 bases, J lost 7 bases, and 5 bases stayed unmatched. CDR1 is LGHNA, CDR2 YNFKEQ, per germline. This CDR3 is CASSQDLTSGRNTQYF. The CDR3, as DNA: TGTGCCAGCAGCCAAGACTTGACTAGCGGGAGAAATACGCAGTATTTT.

The chain uses TRBV18 and TRBJ2-3; TRBD2 agrees at 8 bases. CDR1 and CDR2 (germline): KGHSH, LQKENI. The CDR3 sequence is 15 residues long. J lost 2 bases, V lost 1 base, and 2 bases had no gene match. CDR3 DNA sequence: TGTGCCAGCTCACCACAGCGGGAGATCACAGATACGCAGTATTTT. As protein: CASSPQREITDTQYF.

The rearrangement links TRBV6-5 to TRBJ2-7; D is possibly TRBD2 (5 bases). CDR3 length: 13 amino acids. Trimming shortened V by 8 bases and J by 3 bases, and 14 bases separated the two germline ends. Germline values: CDR1 MNHEY, CDR2 SVGAGI. The CDR3 DNA reads TGTGCCAGCCGCAGGACTCCATACTACGAGCAGTACTTC. It yields the protein CASRRTPYYEQYF.

V usage is TRBV18 and J usage is TRBJ2-4; 7 nucleotides line up with TRBD1. The CDR3 is 16 residues long. V shed 2 bases and J 0 bases; nucleotides not matched to a gene: 4. CDR1 is KGHSH and CDR2 is LQKENI in the germline V gene. CDR3: CASSPGTGVAKNIQYF. The CDR3 DNA reads as TGTGCCAGCTCACCAGGAACAGGGGTAGCCAAAAACATTCAGTACTTC.

This clone was seen only once. V is TRBV5-1 and J is TRBJ2-2; no clear D gene. Germline values: CDR1 SGHRS, CDR2 YFSETQ. V was trimmed by 6 bases and J by 0 bases, leaving 12 bases between them. The CDR3 is made up of 15 amino acids. The CDR3 bases are TGCGCCAGCACCCCGTTGGCGGCGAACACCGGGGAGCTGTTTTTT. This codes for CASTPLAANTGELFF.

The rearrangement uses TRBV9 and TRBJ2-1, with 11 bases that match TRBD2. V shed 3 bases and J 7 bases; nucleotides not matched to a gene: 9. The CDR3 extends over 16 amino acids. Germline V gene sequence: CDR1 SGDLS, CDR2 YYNGEE. In nucleotides, the CDR3 is TGTGCCAGCAGCGCCCTATTAGCGGGGGGGCTTAATGAGCAGTTCTTC. Its protein product is CASSALLAGGLNEQFF.

The chain carries TRBV7-2 and TRBJ1-2; TRBD1 is a possible D gene (6 bases). V was shortened by 1 base and J by 7 bases, with 19 bases between the two germline ends. The germline CDR1 and CDR2 sequences are SGHTA and FQGNSA. The CDR3 contains 16 residues. CDR3 region: CASSLGPGERRSGYTF. CDR3 in DNA: TGTGCCAGCAGCTTAGGCCCAGGGGAACGGCGGAGTGGCTACACCTTC. The full variable domain, rest sourced from reference TRBV7-2 and TRBJ1-2, is GAGVSQSPSNKVTEKGKDVELRCDPISGHTALYWYRQSLGQGLEFLIYFQGNSAPDKSGLPSDRFSAERTGGSVSTLTIQRTQQEDSAVYLCASSLGPGERRSGYTFGSGTRLTVV.

The chain recombines TRBV9 with TRBJ2-3; a weak D match, TRBD1 (6 bases). There are 16 residues in the CDR3. The V and J ends lost 1 base and 3 bases respectively, with 15 bases between them. Germline V gene sequence: CDR1 SGDLS, CDR2 YYNGEE. This CDR3 reads CASSVNAAGDTDTQYF. DNA of the CDR3: TGTGCCAGCAGCGTAAACGCGGCAGGGGATACAGATACGCAGTATTTT.

V and J are TRBV14 and TRBJ2-3; 8 positions agree with TRBD1. Germline V gene sequence: CDR1 SGHDN, CDR2 FVKESK. V was pared by 3 bases and J by 4 bases, with 3 bases of the junction left unmatched. This CDR3 contains 14 residues. The CDR3 DNA follows: TGTGCCAGCAGCCAGATGGACAGGGCAGATACGCAGTATTTT. Its protein product is CASSQMDRADTQYF.

The V gene is TRBV6-5, the J gene TRBJ2-7; D may be TRBD2 (6 bases). The germline V gene has CDR1 MNHEY and CDR2 SVGAGI. The CDR3 loop spans 14 amino acids. The germline V and J ends were trimmed by 6 bases and 0 bases, with 12 bases remaining between them. CDR3: CASSNTGVSYEQYF. The CDR3 coding sequence is TGTGCCAGCAGCAATACGGGGGTCTCCTACGAGCAGTACTTC.

The chain combines TRBV7-6 with TRBJ1-1, with a tentative D call TRBD1 (5 bases). The V end was cut by 0 bases, the J end by 0 bases, with 8 bases between. The V gene's germline CDR1 is SGHVS and CDR2 FNYEAQ. The CDR3 contains 15 residues. CDR3 sequence: CASSLAGGVNTEAFF. The DNA for the CDR3 is TGTGCCAGCAGCTTAGCTGGGGGGGTGAACACTGAAGCTTTCTTT.

The chain is built from TRBV7-8 and TRBJ1-4; tentative D call: TRBD1 (5 bases). V lost 1 base, J lost 7 bases, and 13 bases lay in between. The CDR3 has 15 amino acids. Germline V lookup: CDR1 SGHVS, CDR2 FQNEAQ. CDR3 sequence: CASSLDRQGGEKLFF. As DNA, the CDR3 is TGTGCCAGCAGCTTAGATAGGCAGGGAGGTGAAAAACTGTTTTTT.

J is TRBJ2-4 and V is TRBV9; D is unresolved. CDR1 is SGDLS, CDR2 YYNGEE, per germline. Trimming stripped 3 bases from V and 0 bases from J, with 7 bases between. This CDR3 has 14 residues. The CDR3 sequence: CASSADIAKNIQYF. DNA of the CDR3: TGTGCCAGCAGCGCAGATATAGCCAAAAACATTCAGTACTTC. Full variable domain (outside the CDR3, taken from reference TRBV9 and TRBJ2-4): DSGVTQTPKHLITATGQRVTLRCSPRSGDLSVYWYQQSLDQGLQFLIQYYNGEERAKGNILERFSAQQFPDLHSELNLSSLELGDSALYFCASSADIAKNIQYFGAGTRLSVL.

CDR3 sequence: CASSSTTRGGRDTQYF. The CDR3 nucleotides are TGTGCCAGCAGTTCGACTACGCGGGGAGGAAGAGATACGCAGTATTTT. The rearrangement joins TRBV6-5 to TRBJ2-3; D perhaps matches TRBD2 (6 bases). Germline V gene sequence: CDR1 MNHEY, CDR2 SVGAGI. The ends were cut back, 4 bases at V and 5 bases at J, with 19 bases in the middle. The CDR3 is made up of 16 amino acids.

The gene calls are TRBV18 and TRBJ2-1, with 7 bases aligning to TRBD1. The ends lost 8 bases at V and 5 bases at J; junction bases unmatched: 9. The germline CDR1 and CDR2 sequences are KGHSH and LQKENI. The CDR3 is 14 residues long. CDR3 sequence: CASTGTELNNEQFF. In DNA, the CDR3 is TGTGCCAGCACTGGGACAGAACTAAACAATGAGCAGTTCTTC.

The count of this clone is one. This chain joins TRBV4-3 and TRBJ2-5; D might be TRBD2 (5 bases). Germline V gene data show CDR1 as LGHNA and CDR2 as YSLEER. V lost 0 bases and J 5 bases, leaving 13 bases between the germline ends. This CDR3 is 15 amino acids long. CDR3 sequence (DNA): TGCGCCAGCAGCCAAGATTTCGGCTCGGGGGAGACCCAGTACTTC. Its protein is CASSQDFGSGETQYF.

Concerning this clone: Germline and junction disagree at one end, which may indicate a read error. This chain links TRBV15 with TRBJ2-2, with 7 nucleotides matching TRBD1. This CDR3 has 15 amino acids. The V gene's germline CDR1 is LNHNV and CDR2 YYDKDF (reference sequence). The CDR3 bases are TGTGCCACCAGCAGAGACGCTCTAGGGTCAGGGGGGCTGTTTTTT. Translated: CATSRDALGSGGLFF.

This clone was counted once. The chain couples TRBV7-6 to TRBJ2-2; D is undetermined. The CDR3 totals 13 residues. Germline V gives CDR1 SGHVS, CDR2 FNYEAQ. The V end lost 6 bases, the J end lost 4 bases, and 9 bases lay between the germline ends. CDR3 protein: CASRITGTGELFF. The CDR3 coding sequence is TGTGCCAGCAGGATAACGGGCACCGGGGAGCTGTTTTTT. The full variable domain, its missing parts supplied by reference TRBV7-6 and TRBJ2-2, is GAGVSQSPRYKVTKRGQDVALRCDPISGHVSLYWYRQALGQGPEFLTYFNYEAQQDKSGLPNDRFSAERPEGSISTLTIQRTEQRDSAMYRCASRITGTGELFFGEGSRLTVL.

V and J are TRBV6-1 and TRBJ1-1; D gene ambiguous. Trimming removed 6 bases from V and 8 bases from J, with 13 bases in between. Germline-derived CDR1 and CDR2 are MNHNS and SASEGT. This CDR3 has 12 amino acids. The CDR3 region has the DNA TGTGCCAGCAGCGGAGGACTTATGGAAGCTTTCTTT. Protein: CASSGGLMEAFF.

The chain has TRBV6-5 and TRBJ2-3; 10 nucleotides align to TRBD2. V shed 5 bases, J shed 9 bases, and the junction held 5 bases outside the gene matches. The CDR3 totals 13 residues. Germline CDR1 and CDR2: MNHEY and SVGAGI. This CDR3 is CASSTDSGRTQYF. In DNA form, the CDR3 reads TGTGCCAGCAGTACCGATAGCGGGAGGACGCAGTATTTT.

The CDR3 spells CASSELSGHNSPLHF. In DNA, the CDR3 is TGTGCCAGCAGTGAACTTTCAGGGCATAATTCACCCCTCCACTTT. The V gene is TRBV6-1, the J gene TRBJ1-6; possible D gene TRBD1, 5 bases. V was pared by 2 bases and J by 5 bases, with 10 bases between. The germline gives CDR1 MNHNS, CDR2 SASEGT. This CDR3 is 15 amino acids long.

This chain connects TRBV30 to TRBJ1-1; D not resolved. This CDR3 has 12 amino acids. Per the germline V gene, CDR1 is GTSNPN and CDR2 is SVGIG (reference sequence). V was shortened by 3 bases and J by 1 base, with 6 bases between the two germline ends. In nucleotides, the CDR3 is TGTGCCTGGAGCGCAGAGAACACTGAAGCTTTCTTT. It codes for CAWSAENTEAFF.

The chain is built from TRBV28 and TRBJ2-3; 8 bases line up with TRBD2. The CDR3 has 15 residues. With 6 bases clipped from V and 3 bases from J, the junction kept 8 bases outside the gene matches. The germline V gene has CDR1 MDHEN and CDR2 SYDVKM. The CDR3 coding sequence is TGTGCCAGCAGAGGGGCTAGCGGGTTAACAGATACGCAGTATTTT. Residues: CASRGASGLTDTQYF. Full variable domain (rest looked up from reference TRBV28 and TRBJ2-3): DVKVTQSSRYLVKRTGEKVFLECVQDMDHENMFWYRQDPGLGLRLIYFSYDVKMKEKGDIPEGYSVSREKKERFSLILESASTNQTSMYLCASRGASGLTDTQYFGPGTRLTVL.